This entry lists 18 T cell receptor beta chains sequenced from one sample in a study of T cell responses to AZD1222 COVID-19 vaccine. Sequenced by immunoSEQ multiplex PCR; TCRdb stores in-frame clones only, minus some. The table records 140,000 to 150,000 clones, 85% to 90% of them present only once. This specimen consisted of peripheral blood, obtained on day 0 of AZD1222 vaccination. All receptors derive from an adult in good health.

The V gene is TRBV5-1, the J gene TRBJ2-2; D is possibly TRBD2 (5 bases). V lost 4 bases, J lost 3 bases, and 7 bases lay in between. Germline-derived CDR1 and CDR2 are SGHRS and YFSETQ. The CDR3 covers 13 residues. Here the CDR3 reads CASSHGDTGELFF. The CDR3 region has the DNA TGCGCCAGCAGCCACGGGGACACCGGGGAGCTGTTTTTT.

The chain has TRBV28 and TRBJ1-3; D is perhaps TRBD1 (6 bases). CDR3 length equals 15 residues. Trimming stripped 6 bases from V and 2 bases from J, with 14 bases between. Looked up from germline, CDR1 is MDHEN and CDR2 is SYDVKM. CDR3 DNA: TGTGCCAGCAGCGGCTGGACAGATACTGGAAACACCATATATTTT. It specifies CASSGWTDTGNTIYF.

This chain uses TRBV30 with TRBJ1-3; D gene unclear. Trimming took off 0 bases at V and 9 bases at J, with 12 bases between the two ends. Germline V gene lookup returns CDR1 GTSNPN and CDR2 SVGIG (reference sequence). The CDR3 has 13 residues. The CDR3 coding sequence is TGTGCCTGGAGTGTCTCTCATCCCGCCACCATATATTTT. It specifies CAWSVSHPATIYF.

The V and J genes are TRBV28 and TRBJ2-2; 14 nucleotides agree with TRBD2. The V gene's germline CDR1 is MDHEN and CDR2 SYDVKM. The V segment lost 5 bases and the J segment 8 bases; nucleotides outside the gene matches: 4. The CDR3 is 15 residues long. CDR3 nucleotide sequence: TGTGCCAGCAGTGGGGGGACTAGCGGGAGTGGGGAGCTGTTTTTT. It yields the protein CASSGGTSGSGELFF.

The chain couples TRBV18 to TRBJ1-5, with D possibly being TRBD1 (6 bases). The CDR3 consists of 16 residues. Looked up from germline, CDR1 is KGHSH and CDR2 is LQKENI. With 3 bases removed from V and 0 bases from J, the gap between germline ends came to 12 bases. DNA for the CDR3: TGTGCCAGCTCACCGTCGGGACACTATAGCAATCAGCCCCAGCATTTT. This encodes CASSPSGHYSNQPQHF.

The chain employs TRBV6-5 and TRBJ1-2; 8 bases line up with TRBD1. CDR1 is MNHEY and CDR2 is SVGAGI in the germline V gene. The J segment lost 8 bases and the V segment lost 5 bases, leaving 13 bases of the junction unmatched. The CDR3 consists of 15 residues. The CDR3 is CASSPQTDRVGGYTF. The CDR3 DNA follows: TGTGCCAGCAGTCCACAAACGGACAGGGTGGGCGGCTACACCTTC.

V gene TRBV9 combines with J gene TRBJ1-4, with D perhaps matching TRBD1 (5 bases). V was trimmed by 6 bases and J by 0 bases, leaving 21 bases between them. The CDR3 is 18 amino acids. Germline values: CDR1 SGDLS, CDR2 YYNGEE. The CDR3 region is CASTLGPSIPPTNEKLFF. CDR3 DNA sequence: TGTGCCAGCACCCTGGGGCCATCAATCCCCCCAACTAATGAAAAACTGTTTTTT.

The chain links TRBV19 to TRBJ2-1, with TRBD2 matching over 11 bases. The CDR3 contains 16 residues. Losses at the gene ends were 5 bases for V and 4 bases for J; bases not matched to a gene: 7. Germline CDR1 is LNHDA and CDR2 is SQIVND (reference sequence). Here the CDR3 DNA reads TGTGCCAGTAGTTTCCGACTAGCGGGAATGTACAATGAGCAGTTCTTC. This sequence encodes CASSFRLAGMYNEQFF.

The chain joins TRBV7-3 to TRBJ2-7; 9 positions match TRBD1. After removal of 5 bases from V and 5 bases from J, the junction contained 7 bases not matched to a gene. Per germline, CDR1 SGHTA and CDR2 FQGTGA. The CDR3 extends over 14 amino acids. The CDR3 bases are TGTGCCAGCAGCCTCGAGGGACAGGGACACGAGCAGTACTTC. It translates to CASSLEGQGHEQYF.

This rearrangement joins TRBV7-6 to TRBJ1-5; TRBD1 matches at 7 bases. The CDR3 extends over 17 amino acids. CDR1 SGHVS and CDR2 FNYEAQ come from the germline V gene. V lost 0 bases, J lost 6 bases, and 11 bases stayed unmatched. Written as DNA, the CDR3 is TGTGCCAGCAGCTTAGCATTGGACAGGCGCGGTGGTCAGCCCCAGCATTTT. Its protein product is CASSLALDRRGGQPQHF.

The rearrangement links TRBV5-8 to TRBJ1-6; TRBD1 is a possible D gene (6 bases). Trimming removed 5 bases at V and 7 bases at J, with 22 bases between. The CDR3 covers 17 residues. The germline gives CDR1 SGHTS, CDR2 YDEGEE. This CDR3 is CASSNYRAGWGNSPLHF. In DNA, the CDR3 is TGTGCCAGCAGTAATTACAGGGCGGGTTGGGGGAATTCACCCCTCCACTTT.

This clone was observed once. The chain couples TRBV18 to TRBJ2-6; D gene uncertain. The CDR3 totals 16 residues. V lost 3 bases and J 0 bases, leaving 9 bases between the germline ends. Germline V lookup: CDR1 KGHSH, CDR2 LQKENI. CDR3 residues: CASSPGRSSGANVLTF. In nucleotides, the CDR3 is TGTGCCAGCTCACCGGGCCGGAGCTCTGGGGCCAACGTCCTGACTTTC.

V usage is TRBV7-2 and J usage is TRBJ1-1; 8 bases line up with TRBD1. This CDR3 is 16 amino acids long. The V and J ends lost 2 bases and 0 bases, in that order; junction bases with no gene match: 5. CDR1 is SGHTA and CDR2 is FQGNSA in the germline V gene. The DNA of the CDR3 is TGTGCCAGCAGCTTACAACAGGGGGGAATGAACACTGAAGCTTTCTTT. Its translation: CASSLQQGGMNTEAFF.

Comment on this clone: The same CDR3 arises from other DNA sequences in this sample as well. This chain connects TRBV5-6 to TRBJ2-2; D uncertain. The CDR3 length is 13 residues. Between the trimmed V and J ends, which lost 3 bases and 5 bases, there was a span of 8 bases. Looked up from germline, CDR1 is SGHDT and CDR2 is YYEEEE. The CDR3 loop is CASSSGVTGELFF. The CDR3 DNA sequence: TGTGCCAGCAGCTCCGGAGTTACCGGGGAGCTGTTTTTT.

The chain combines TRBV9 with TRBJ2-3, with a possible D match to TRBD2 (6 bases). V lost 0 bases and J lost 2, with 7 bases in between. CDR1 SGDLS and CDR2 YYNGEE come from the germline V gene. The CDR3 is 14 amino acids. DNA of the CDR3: TGTGCCAGCAGCGTAGCGGGGGACACAGATACGCAGTATTTT. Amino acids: CASSVAGDTDTQYF. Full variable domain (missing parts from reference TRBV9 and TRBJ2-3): DSGVTQTPKHLITATGQRVTLRCSPRSGDLSVYWYQQSLDQGLQFLIQYYNGEERAKGNILERFSAQQFPDLHSELNLSSLELGDSALYFCASSVAGDTDTQYFGPGTRLTVL.

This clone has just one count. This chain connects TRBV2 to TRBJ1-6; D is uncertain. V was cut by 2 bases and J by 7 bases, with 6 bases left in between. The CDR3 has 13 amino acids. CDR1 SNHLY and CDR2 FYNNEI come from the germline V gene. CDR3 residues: CASSERRNSPLHF. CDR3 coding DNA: TGTGCCAGCAGTGAACGGAGAAATTCACCCCTCCACTTT. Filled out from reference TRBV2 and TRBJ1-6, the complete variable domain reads EPEVTQTPSHQVTQMGQEVILRCVPISNHLYFYWYRQILGQKVEFLVSFYNNEISEKSEIFDDQFSVERPDGSNFTLKIRSTKLEDSAMYFCASSERRNSPLHFGNGTRLTVT.

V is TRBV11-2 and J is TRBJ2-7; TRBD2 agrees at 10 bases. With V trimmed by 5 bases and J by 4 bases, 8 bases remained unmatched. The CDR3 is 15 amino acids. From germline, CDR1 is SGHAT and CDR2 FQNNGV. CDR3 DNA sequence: TGTGCCAGCAGCCGTCCTAGCGGGAGATTTTACGAGCAGTACTTC. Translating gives CASSRPSGRFYEQYF.

The CDR3 loop reads CASSEVGIVSSYEQYF. As DNA, the CDR3 is TGTGCCAGCAGTGAAGTTGGTATCGTAAGCTCCTACGAGCAGTACTTC. The chain employs TRBV2 and TRBJ2-7; D unclear. From germline, CDR1 is SNHLY and CDR2 FYNNEI. V was trimmed by 1 base and J by 0 bases, leaving 13 bases between them. The CDR3 runs to 16 residues.